This T cell receptor (beta chain) was captured in a study of cytomegalovirus exposure and HLA in healthy donors. Findings and limits, study-wide: Rare TCR sequences dominated, though some public TCRs recurred in many donors. According to reports, the classifier identified cytomegalovirus status with high specificity and sensitivity.

Trimming pared 5 bases from V and 1 base from J, leaving 17 bases between. The CDR3 length is 16 residues. The germline CDR1 and CDR2 sequences are LNHDA and SQIVND (reference sequence). Healthy individuals who donated bone marrow served as the donors. Donors had nominal health at sampling but likely had unrecorded immune exposures. The PCR made use of 60 Vbeta and 13 Jbeta primers. Assay used: immunoSEQ multiplex PCR; TCRdb lists only in-frame clones, some missing. The sample has roughly 150,000 clones; around three quarters are singletons. A remark on this clone: What it recognizes is unknown.

The sample consisted of PBMCs. The chain has TRBV19 and TRBJ1-1; D perhaps matches TRBD1 (5 bases). The TCR originated in a man between 40 and 49 years old in good health and CMV-seropositive. The CDR3 DNA follows: TGTGCCAGTAGTCCGAATGTAGGGGCCGGGAACACTGAAGCTTTCTTT. As protein: CASSPNVGAGNTEAFF.